The T cell receptor beta chain described here comes from a study of T cells after yellow fever vaccination. Overall study: Preparation of fractions with low cell numbers was performed using SMART-Seq v4 Ultra Low Input. General study points: Weaker overall, the secondary response nonetheless peaked faster (day 5 versus 15).

The study made its TCR cDNA through 5'RACE template switching. That step introduced a universal primer site along with UMIs. TCRdb reanalysed the 5' RACE reads using MiXCR and keeps one entry per CDR3 protein. This sample has 610,000 or so distinct CDR3 sequences; 10% to 15% occur once, and the top ten carry just under 15%. About this clonotype: What it binds is not known.

Per the germline V gene, CDR1 is SGHTA and CDR2 is FQGNSA. V shed 0 bases and J shed 2 bases, with 9 bases lying between them. CDR3 length: 15 amino acids. Sequenced here: PBMCs, sampled on the day of the yellow fever booster vaccination. The receptor comes from a man aged 25-45 years who received the YFV17D yellow fever vaccine. V is TRBV7-2 and J is TRBJ2-3; D is unclear. CDR3 loop: CASSLAEVSTDTQYF. DNA for the CDR3: TGTGCCAGCAGCTTAGCGGAAGTGTCCACAGATACGCAGTATTTT.